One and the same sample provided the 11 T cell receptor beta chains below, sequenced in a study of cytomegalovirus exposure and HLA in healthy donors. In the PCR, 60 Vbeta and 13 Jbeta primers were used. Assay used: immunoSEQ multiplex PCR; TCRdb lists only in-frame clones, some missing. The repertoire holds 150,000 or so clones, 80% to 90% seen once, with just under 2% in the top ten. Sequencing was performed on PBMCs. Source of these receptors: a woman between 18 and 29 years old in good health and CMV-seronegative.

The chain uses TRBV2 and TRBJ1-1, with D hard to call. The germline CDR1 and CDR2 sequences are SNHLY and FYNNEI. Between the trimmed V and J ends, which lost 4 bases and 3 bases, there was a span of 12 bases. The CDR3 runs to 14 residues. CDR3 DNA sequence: TGTGCCAGCAGTGGGCCGGGAATGGACACTGAAGCTTTCTTT. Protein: CASSGPGMDTEAFF.

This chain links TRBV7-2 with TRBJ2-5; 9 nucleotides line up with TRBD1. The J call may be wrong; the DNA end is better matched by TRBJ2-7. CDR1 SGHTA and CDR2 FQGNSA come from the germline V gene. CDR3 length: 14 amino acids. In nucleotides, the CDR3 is TGTGCCAGCAGCTTGGGGACAGGGAACTACGAGCAGTACTTC. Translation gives CASSLGTGNYEQYF.

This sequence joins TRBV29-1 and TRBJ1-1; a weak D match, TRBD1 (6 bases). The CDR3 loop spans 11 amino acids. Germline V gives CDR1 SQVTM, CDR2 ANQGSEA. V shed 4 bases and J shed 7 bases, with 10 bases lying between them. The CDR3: CSVGGTLEAFF. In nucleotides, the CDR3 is TGCAGCGTTGGGGGGACACTTGAAGCTTTCTTT.

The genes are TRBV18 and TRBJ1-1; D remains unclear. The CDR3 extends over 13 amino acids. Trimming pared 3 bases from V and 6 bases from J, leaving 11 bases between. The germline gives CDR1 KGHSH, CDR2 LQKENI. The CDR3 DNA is TGTGCCAGCTCACCGCCCCTCAGATCTGAAGCTTTCTTT. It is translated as CASSPPLRSEAFF.

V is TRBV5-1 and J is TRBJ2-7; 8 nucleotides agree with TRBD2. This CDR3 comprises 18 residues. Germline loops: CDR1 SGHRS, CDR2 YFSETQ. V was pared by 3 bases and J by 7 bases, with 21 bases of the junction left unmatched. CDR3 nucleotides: TGCGCCAGCAGCTCACTAGGCCTAGTTAGCGGGGCAGTGGGGGAGCAGTACTTC. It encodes CASSSLGLVSGAVGEQYF.

The DNA for the CDR3 is TGTGCCAGCAGTCCACGGGGATTTTCCTATGAGCAGTTCTTC. Amino acids: CASSPRGFSYEQFF. The J gene is TRBJ2-1, the V gene TRBV28; tentatively, D is TRBD2 (5 bases). CDR1 and CDR2 from the germline V gene are MDHEN and SYDVKM. CDR3 length: 14 residues. V lost 5 bases, J lost 8 bases, and 16 bases lay in between.

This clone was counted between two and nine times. The CDR3 bases are TGTGCCAGCAGCTTTGGGTCTGCAGGGATTGGCATTCAGTACTTC. This sequence encodes CASSFGSAGIGIQYF. The chain employs TRBV5-6 and TRBJ2-4; the D gene is possibly TRBD1 (5 bases). The CDR3 covers 15 residues. Germline V lookup: CDR1 SGHDT, CDR2 YYEEEE. The ends were cut back, 2 bases at V and 9 bases at J, with 18 bases in the middle.

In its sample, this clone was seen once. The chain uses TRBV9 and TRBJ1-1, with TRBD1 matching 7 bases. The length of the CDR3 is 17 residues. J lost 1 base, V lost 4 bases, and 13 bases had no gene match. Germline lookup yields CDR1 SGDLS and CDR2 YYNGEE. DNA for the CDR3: TGTGCCAGCAGCCCTAATCAGGGGGATGTTGGGAACACTGAAGCTTTCTTT. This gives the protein CASSPNQGDVGNTEAFF. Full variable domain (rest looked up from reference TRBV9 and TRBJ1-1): DSGVTQTPKHLITATGQRVTLRCSPRSGDLSVYWYQQSLDQGLQFLIQYYNGEERAKGNILERFSAQQFPDLHSELNLSSLELGDSALYFCASSPNQGDVGNTEAFFGQGTRLTVV.

The CDR3 coding sequence is TGTGCCAGCAGGCCGGGACAGGGGATGAATACGCAGTATTTT. It translates to CASRPGQGMNTQYF. The genes are TRBV5-6 and TRBJ2-3, with 10 bases lining up with TRBD1. Germline CDR1 is SGHDT and CDR2 is YYEEEE. V was clipped by 5 bases and J by 7 bases; unmatched bases: 7. The CDR3 extends over 14 amino acids.

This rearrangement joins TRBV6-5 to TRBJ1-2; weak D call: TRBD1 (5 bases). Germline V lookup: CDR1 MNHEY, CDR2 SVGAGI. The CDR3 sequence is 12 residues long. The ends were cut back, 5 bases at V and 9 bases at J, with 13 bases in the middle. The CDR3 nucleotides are TGTGCCAGCAGTCATCTGTCAGGGAGCTACACCTTC. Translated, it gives CASSHLSGSYTF.

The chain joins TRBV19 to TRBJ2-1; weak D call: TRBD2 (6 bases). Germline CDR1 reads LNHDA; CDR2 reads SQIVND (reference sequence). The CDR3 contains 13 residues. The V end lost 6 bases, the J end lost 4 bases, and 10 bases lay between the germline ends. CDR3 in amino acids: CASSGSAYNEQFF. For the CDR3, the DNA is TGTGCCAGTAGCGGGAGTGCGTACAATGAGCAGTTCTTC.